This T cell receptor (beta chain) was sequenced during a study of T cells after yellow fever vaccination. General study results and limits: Within FACS-sorted repertoires, abundant clonotypes contaminating from the bulk population could be present.

5'RACE template switching generated TCR cDNA, adding a universal primer site and UMIs. TCRdb independently ran MiXCR on the 5' RACE reads; one entry per CDR3 protein. Here the sample spans 450,000 to 550,000 distinct CDR3 sequences, 15% to 20% being singletons. This clonotype was detected only a few times. Its target is unknown. CDR3 length: 11 amino acids. V lost 8 bases and J 5 bases, leaving 10 bases between the germline ends. Germline V gives CDR1 MNHEY, CDR2 SVGEGT. The rearrangement uses TRBV6-2 or TRBV6-3 and TRBJ2-7; D not resolved. The TCR was taken from a young man who received the YFV17D yellow fever vaccine. The source was PBMCs, collected 15 days after the yellow fever booster vaccination. For the CDR3, the DNA is TGTGCCAGCGGCAAAACCCACGAGCAGTACTTC. It encodes CASGKTHEQYF.